These 7 T cell receptor beta chains came from one sample sequenced in a study of blood T cell repertoires in COVID-19. This table comes from immunoSEQ multiplex PCR, and its TCRdb copy is limited to in-frame clones, with some not included. The sample has roughly 60,000 clones, approximately 92% seen once; the top ten hold 4.6%. The sequenced sample consisted of peripheral blood. The receptor source for this set is a man in his fifties or sixties with active COVID-19.

This chain uses TRBV28 with TRBJ1-5; D is perhaps TRBD1 (6 bases). The CDR3 contains 16 residues. V gave up 4 bases and J gave up 2 bases, with 15 bases separating them. The germline V gene encodes CDR1 MDHEN and CDR2 SYDVKM. The CDR3 loop reads CASSSAAGGRNQPQHF. The CDR3 DNA follows: TGTGCCAGCAGTTCCGCCGCGGGGGGGCGCAATCAGCCCCAGCATTTT.

V and J are TRBV3-1 (or the pseudogene TRBV3-2) and TRBJ2-1; 7 bases line up with TRBD1. The CDR3 totals 15 residues. Germline CDR1 and CDR2: LGHDT and YNNKEL (reference sequence). Unmatched junction bases numbered 10, after V lost 1 base and J lost 10 bases. The CDR3: CASSQAQGVVREQFF. Written as DNA, the CDR3 is TGTGCCAGCAGCCAAGCTCAGGGGGTCGTTAGGGAGCAGTTCTTC.

This clone was seen once. The chain links TRBV12-3 or TRBV12-4 to TRBJ1-2, with TRBD1 identical over 9 bases. Germline trimming cut 2 bases from V and 8 bases from J; bases unmatched to any gene: 3. There are 13 residues in the CDR3. The CDR3 bases are TGTGCCAGCAGTTTAACGGACAGGGGAGGCTACACCTTC. This encodes CASSLTDRGGYTF.

This clone was seen once. The CDR3 loop is CASSFGSGRTADTQYF. The CDR3 DNA reads TGTGCCAGCAGTTTCGGTAGCGGGAGGACCGCAGATACGCAGTATTTT. This sequence joins TRBV28 and TRBJ2-3, with 10 positions matching TRBD2. Germline V lookup: CDR1 MDHEN, CDR2 SYDVKM. This CDR3 region has 16 residues. V lost 3 bases, J lost 4 bases, and 7 bases stayed unmatched.

The V and J genes are TRBV15 and TRBJ2-1; 10 nucleotides agree with TRBD2. V shed 1 base and J 4 bases; nucleotides not matched to a gene: 7. The length of the CDR3 is 17 residues. Germline loops: CDR1 LNHNV, CDR2 YYDKDF (reference sequence). CDR3 in amino acids: CATSRGASGSVYNEQFF. CDR3 nucleotide sequence: TGTGCCACCAGCAGAGGGGCTAGCGGGAGCGTATACAATGAGCAGTTCTTC.

This chain's CDR3 is CASRETDGEGDQETQYF. In nucleotides, the CDR3 is TGTGCCAGCAGGGAAACCGACGGGGAGGGGGACCAAGAGACCCAGTACTTC. The J gene is TRBJ2-5, the V gene TRBV6-9; TRBD2 might be the D (7 bases). V was pared by 6 bases and J by 0 bases, with 20 bases between. In germline, CDR1 is MNHGY, CDR2 SVAAGI. There are 17 residues in the CDR3.

The rearrangement uses TRBV15 and TRBJ1-4; the D is unclear. The germline CDR1 and CDR2 sequences are LNHNV and YYDKDF (reference sequence). Trimming shortened V by 0 bases and J by 8 bases, and 10 bases separated the two germline ends. The length of the CDR3 is 14 residues. CDR3 amino acids: CATSRDPLVEKLFF. CDR3 nucleotide sequence: TGTGCCACCAGCAGAGATCCCCTAGTAGAAAAACTGTTTTTT.